This T cell receptor beta chain was sequenced for a study of blood T cells in healthy people across ages (dated by TCRdb to about 2015). Some background on the complete study: Template switching captured roughly one uniquely barcoded TCR beta cDNA molecule per two T cells in model experiments. To track age-related changes in TCR beta repertoire diversity, the study relied on deep sequencing normalized with unique cDNA molecular identifiers. The donors were divided into four age groups: young (average approximately 16 years), middle-aged (around 41), aged (approximately 62) and long-lived (about 90). To avoid experimental bias, donors of different ages were randomly spread across the sequencing lanes. Two additional independent replicas of 1 million unique cDNA reads from the same blood draw were analyzed for two donors (one aged 18 to 30 and one aged 80 or older). Broad study findings and their caveats: Donor CMV infection status was unknown, potentially confounding age-related changes in expanded clonotypes. As age increased, observed TCR beta diversity per million T cells dropped in a roughly linear way, and a significant reduction was already evident by age 40. Conclusive comparison of naive and antigen-experienced compartments was prevented by the profiling of bulk unsorted PBMCs. Compared with the aged group, the long-lived group had more naive CD4+ T cells, fewer expanded clones and increased TCR diversity, a pattern suggesting age selection. Estimates of total diversity based on one million sequenced T cells were considered lower bounds and underestimates. Observed TCR beta diversity correlated strongly with the percentage of naive T cells measured by flow cytometry.

As encoded in the germline V gene, CDR1 is MNHEY while CDR2 is SVGAGI. Counted from cysteine to phenylalanine, this CDR3 has 13 amino acids. Kept here is only the CDR3 DNA, which spans 39 bases and is read in frame from base 1. The V end loses 4 bases and the J end loses 0 bases, and a stretch of 6 bases separates them. Comment on this clonotype: Its cognate antigen has yet to be identified. No base quality information exists; no much larger clone differs at one position.

Donors were about 36 systemically healthy Caucasian individuals from Russia aged roughly 6 to 95 years. Each donor gave approximately 9.4 milliliters of peripheral blood, drawn into EDTA-treated Vacutainer tubes. Ficoll-Paque density-gradient centrifugation was used to isolate PBMCs, with at least 6.5 million per sample. Trizol reagent was used to extract total RNA from PBMCs, with at least 5.5 micrograms per sample. Naive CD45RAhigh/CD27high T cell percentages were measured by flow cytometry on a PBMC aliquot from every donor. The library was produced with 5' RACE. Sequencing took place on an Illumina HiSeq 2500. A second about 6 to 11 cycle PCR used a sample-barcoded 5' primer and a J-beta primer mix. A template-switch 5' adaptor carrying 12 random nucleotides introduced a unique molecular identifier onto each TCR beta cDNA molecule. Each sample yielded at least 3 million CDR3-containing paired-end reads. First-strand cDNA synthesis was performed from all RNA using the Mint cDNA synthesis kit, with priming by a TRBC-specific oligonucleotide. All cDNA was treated with uracil-DNA glycosylase and then went through a first 18-cycle PCR with the universal primers M1SS and BC2_uni_R. Regarding the original processing steps: Each sample was normalized by randomly selecting 1 million high-quality reads, each carrying a distinct molecular identifier. Reads sharing molecular identifiers were discarded rather than binned into consensus sequences. MiTCR, with a Q25 quality threshold and the strictest error-elimination algorithm, was used for CDR3 identification, clonotype clustering and error correction. A nonparametric unseen species model with Euler transformation was used to estimate a lower bound on total TCR beta diversity. TCRdb redid the processing of the public reads, applying fastp at Q25 and MiXCR, and retained in-frame beta chains. Here each entry gathers all rows of one CDR3 protein and keeps the most common genes and DNA. TCRdb's processing, not the authors' own work, is the source of the V and J calls. The sample contains approximately 1,100,000 distinct CDR3 sequences, over 35% of them found a single time. The ten biggest clones cover over 15% of the sample.

Recombination linked TRBV6-5 to TRBJ1-1; confidence is insufficient to name the D gene. The TCR sequence derives from a woman aged 60-70 years in good health. The sequencing input was blood. The encoded CDR3 is CASSSSVNTEAFF. The DNA sequence reads TGTGCCAGCAGTTCCTCAGTGAACACTGAAGCTTTCTTT.